The 21 T cell receptor beta chains below were found in one sample sequenced in a study of blood T cell repertoires in COVID-19. Profiling relied on immunoSEQ multiplex PCR, and the TCRdb table lists in-frame clones only, not all of them. The table records roughly 160,000 clones, 90% to 95% of them present only once. Specimen: peripheral blood. The receptor set was obtained from a man between 45 and 60 years old with acute or convalescent COVID-19.

The chain has TRBV7-3 and TRBJ2-2; tentatively, D is TRBD2 (6 bases). The CDR3 is 15 amino acids. V gave up 3 bases and J gave up 2 bases, with 10 bases separating them. From germline, CDR1 is SGHTA and CDR2 FQGTGA. CDR3 in DNA: TGTGCCAGCAGCTTCGCGGGACTTAACACCGGGGAGCTGTTTTTT. Protein sequence: CASSFAGLNTGELFF.

Here the CDR3 DNA reads TGTGCCAGCAGCATTCAGCGGGCGCCCACCGGGGAGCTGTTTTTT. As protein: CASSIQRAPTGELFF. The chain carries TRBV5-4 and TRBJ2-2; possible D gene TRBD2, 6 bases. The CDR3 runs to 15 residues. Trimming took 4 bases from V and 4 from J, leaving 14 bases between them. In germline, CDR1 is SGHNT, CDR2 YYREEE (reference sequence).

The gene calls are TRBV2 and TRBJ1-6; 7 bases match TRBD1. Germline lookup yields CDR1 SNHLY and CDR2 FYNNEI. The CDR3 spans 16 residues. Losses at the gene ends were 6 bases for V and 6 bases for J; bases not matched to a gene: 11. Written as DNA, the CDR3 is TGTGCCAGCAGCAAGAGGGGGACAGAGATTAATTCACCCCTCCACTTT. It specifies CASSKRGTEINSPLHF.

The J gene is TRBJ1-5, the V gene TRBV7-9; 11 nucleotides agree with TRBD1. With 4 bases clipped from V and 4 bases from J, the junction kept 6 bases outside the gene matches. Per the germline V gene, CDR1 is SEHNR and CDR2 is FQNEAQ (reference sequence). The CDR3 is made up of 16 amino acids. CDR3 protein: CASSSGTGGKNQPQHF. CDR3 nucleotides: TGTGCCAGCAGCTCAGGGACAGGGGGGAAGAATCAGCCCCAGCATTTT.

This clone was seen once. This chain joins TRBV4-1 and TRBJ1-2, with 9 bases identical to TRBD1. J gave up 4 bases and V 0 bases, and 3 bases lay outside the gene matches. Germline V lookup: CDR1 MGHRA, CDR2 YSYEKL. The CDR3 sequence is 15 residues long. Here the CDR3 reads CASSQDPDRGYGYTF. The CDR3 DNA reads TGCGCCAGCAGCCAAGATCCGGACAGGGGCTATGGCTACACCTTC.

The chain recombines TRBV28 with TRBJ2-1; 7 nucleotides line up with TRBD2. CDR3 length: 18 amino acids. CDR1 and CDR2 from the germline V gene are MDHEN and SYDVKM. Trimming removed 2 bases from V and 0 bases from J; junction bases left unmatched: 10. CDR3 in DNA: TGTGCCAGCAGTTTAGCGGGAGCTCGAGTGGCCTCCTACAATGAGCAGTTCTTC. This codes for CASSLAGARVASYNEQFF. The entire variable domain, with the rest obtained from reference TRBV28 and TRBJ2-1, is as follows: DVKVTQSSRYLVKRTGEKVFLECVQDMDHENMFWYRQDPGLGLRLIYFSYDVKMKEKGDIPEGYSVSREKKERFSLILESASTNQTSMYLCASSLAGARVASYNEQFFGPGTRLTVL.

The table lists this clone with a few counts. The rearrangement links TRBV2 to TRBJ1-5; D is ambiguous. Germline V gene data show CDR1 as SNHLY and CDR2 as FYNNEI. The CDR3 consists of 14 residues. The V gene lost 3 bases and the J gene lost 1 base, with 7 bases spanning the gap. The CDR3 coding sequence is TGTGCCAGCAGTGAGAGGTGGAGCAATCAGCCCCAGCATTTT. The encoded protein is CASSERWSNQPQHF.

The rearrangement links TRBV15 to TRBJ1-4; TRBD1 is a possible D gene (5 bases). Trimming left V 0 bases short and J 7 bases short, with 12 bases between. The CDR3 covers 15 residues. The germline gives CDR1 LNHNV, CDR2 YYDKDF (reference sequence). The CDR3 DNA reads TGTGCCACCAGCAGAGAGCGACAGTTGGGTGAAAAACTGTTTTTT. Its translation is CATSRERQLGEKLFF.

Points on this clone: Other DNA sequences within the sample encode an identical CDR3. This chain uses TRBV5-1 with TRBJ2-7; D might be TRBD2 (6 bases). The CDR3 totals 13 residues. V was cut by 5 bases and J by 0 bases, with 9 bases left in between. CDR1 is SGHRS and CDR2 is YFSETQ in the germline V gene. The CDR3 reads CASREGSSYEQYF. CDR3 in DNA: TGCGCCAGCAGGGAGGGCAGCTCCTACGAGCAGTACTTC. Combining the CDR3 with reference TRBV5-1 and TRBJ2-7 gives the whole variable domain KAGVTQTPRYLIKTRGQQVTLSCSPISGHRSVSWYQQTPGQGLQFLFEYFSETQRNKGNFPGRFSGRQFSNSRSEMNVSTLELGDSALYLCASREGSSYEQYFGPGTRLTVT.

The J gene is TRBJ2-1, the V gene TRBV11-3; no definite D call. Germline CDR1 SGHNT, CDR2 YENEEA. The V end lost 2 bases, the J end lost 7 bases, and 6 bases lay between the germline ends. The CDR3 covers 12 residues. The CDR3 loop is CASSLLENEQFF. The DNA for the CDR3 is TGTGCCAGCAGCTTACTAGAGAATGAGCAGTTCTTC.

The rearrangement joins TRBV6-5 to TRBJ2-6, with TRBD1 as a possible D gene (6 bases). With 6 bases removed from V and 2 bases from J, the gap between germline ends came to 11 bases. Per the germline V gene, CDR1 is MNHEY and CDR2 is SVGAGI. This CDR3 spans 15 amino acids. The chain's CDR3 is CASRAEGAGANVLTF. The CDR3 DNA is TGTGCCAGCAGGGCTGAGGGGGCTGGGGCCAACGTCCTGACTTTC.

V usage is TRBV6-5 and J usage is TRBJ2-1; tentatively, D is TRBD2 (5 bases). This CDR3 contains 12 residues. Trimming pared 6 bases from V and 7 bases from J, leaving 10 bases between. Germline CDR1 reads MNHEY; CDR2 reads SVGAGI. CDR3 sequence reads: CASSQLENEQFF. The DNA of the CDR3 is TGTGCCAGCAGCCAACTAGAGAATGAGCAGTTCTTC.

This chain links TRBV3-1 (or the pseudogene TRBV3-2) with TRBJ2-1; D is perhaps TRBD2 (5 bases). The CDR3 extends over 15 amino acids. Per the germline V gene, CDR1 is LGHDT and CDR2 is YNNKEL (reference sequence). V lost 5 bases and J lost 5, with 16 bases in between. The chain's CDR3 is CASSYNPSQNNEQFF. CDR3 in DNA: TGTGCCAGCAGCTACAACCCTAGCCAGAACAATGAGCAGTTCTTC.

V and J are TRBV7-2 and TRBJ2-2, with D possibly being TRBD2 (5 bases). CDR3 length equals 15 residues. Germline CDR1 is SGHTA and CDR2 is FQGNSA. V was cut by 1 base and J by 4 bases, with 10 bases left in between. CDR3 in amino acids: CASSLVPSPTGELFF. The CDR3 DNA is TGTGCCAGCAGCTTAGTTCCTAGCCCCACCGGGGAGCTGTTTTTT.

Notes on this clone: At one end the junction does not follow the germline gene, possibly because of a read error. This chain uses TRBV6-2 or TRBV6-3 with TRBJ2-3, with a possible D match to TRBD2 (6 bases). CDR1 is MNHEY, CDR2 SVGEGT, per germline. The CDR3 covers 18 residues. The CDR3 region is CANSPWGRSGHSTDTQYF. The CDR3 bases are TGTGCCAACAGTCCCTGGGGAAGGAGCGGGCACTCCACAGATACGCAGTATTTT.

This clone was detected only once. The gene calls are TRBV7-9 and TRBJ2-5; no definite D call. The CDR3 runs 16 residues. Germline V gene data show CDR1 as SEHNR and CDR2 as FQNEAQ (reference sequence). V was shortened by 0 bases and J by 3 bases, with 14 bases between the two germline ends. The CDR3 region has the DNA TGTGCCAGCAGCTTAGCGTCCCGAGGATCAGAAGAGACCCAGTACTTC. Translated: CASSLASRGSEETQYF.

This chain uses TRBV7-2 with TRBJ2-5; D is undetermined. V was trimmed by 5 bases and J by 4 bases, leaving 14 bases between them. The V gene's germline CDR1 is SGHTA and CDR2 FQGNSA. The CDR3 loop spans 14 amino acids. This CDR3 reads CASSAVLGIETQYF. CDR3 nucleotide sequence: TGTGCCAGCAGCGCAGTGTTGGGCATAGAGACCCAGTACTTC.

This chain connects TRBV18 to TRBJ2-3; 7 bases map to TRBD2. The trim removed 4 bases at V and 4 bases at J, leaving 8 bases unmatched. Germline loops: CDR1 KGHSH, CDR2 LQKENI. The CDR3 has 15 residues. CDR3 DNA sequence: TGTGCCAGCTCACTAGGTGCGGGAGAGTCAGATACGCAGTATTTT. Amino acid sequence: CASSLGAGESDTQYF.

The V and J genes are TRBV4-1 and TRBJ1-1, with D maybe TRBD1 (6 bases). CDR1 and CDR2 (germline): MGHRA, YSYEKL. The CDR3 covers 15 residues. The ends were cut back, 2 bases at V and 1 base at J, with 11 bases in the middle. Written as DNA, the CDR3 is TGCGCCAGCAGCCAACCCGGGACAAGGAACACTGAAGCTTTCTTT. Its protein is CASSQPGTRNTEAFF.

The chain combines TRBV10-3 with TRBJ1-2; D gene ambiguous. The CDR3 contains 13 residues. Germline V gene data show CDR1 as ENHRY and CDR2 as SYGVKD. V lost 2 bases and J 2 bases, leaving 6 bases between the germline ends. CDR3 residues: CAISEGQNYGYTF. For the CDR3, the DNA is TGTGCCATCAGTGAGGGCCAGAACTATGGCTACACCTTC.

The V call is TRBV6-1, the J call TRBJ2-1; possibly TRBD1 for D (6 bases). The V end was cut by 2 bases, the J end by 2 bases, with 16 bases between. CDR3 size: 17 residues. Germline loops: CDR1 MNHNS, CDR2 SASEGT. The CDR3: CASSEFRTAITYNEQFF. The CDR3 DNA reads TGTGCCAGCAGTGAATTTCGGACAGCCATCACCTACAATGAGCAGTTCTTC.